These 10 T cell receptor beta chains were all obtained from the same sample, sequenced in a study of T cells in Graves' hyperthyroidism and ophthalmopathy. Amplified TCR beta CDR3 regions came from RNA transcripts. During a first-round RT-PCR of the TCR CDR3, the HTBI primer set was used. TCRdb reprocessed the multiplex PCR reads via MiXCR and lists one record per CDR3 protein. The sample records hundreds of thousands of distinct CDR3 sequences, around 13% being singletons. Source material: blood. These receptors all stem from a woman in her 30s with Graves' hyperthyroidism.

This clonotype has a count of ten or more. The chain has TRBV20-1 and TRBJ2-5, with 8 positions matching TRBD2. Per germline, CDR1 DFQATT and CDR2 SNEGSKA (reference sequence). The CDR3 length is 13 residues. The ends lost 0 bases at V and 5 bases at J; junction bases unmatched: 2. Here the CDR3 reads CSARDGGRETQYF. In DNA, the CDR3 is TGCAGTGCTAGAGACGGCGGGAGGGAGACCCAGTACTTC.

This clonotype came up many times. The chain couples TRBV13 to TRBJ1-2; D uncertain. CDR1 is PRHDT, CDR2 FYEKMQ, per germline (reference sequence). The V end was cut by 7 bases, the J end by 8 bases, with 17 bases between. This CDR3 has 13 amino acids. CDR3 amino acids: CASTTEGRIGYTF. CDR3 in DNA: TGTGCCAGCACCACGGAGGGCAGGATCGGCTACACCTTC.

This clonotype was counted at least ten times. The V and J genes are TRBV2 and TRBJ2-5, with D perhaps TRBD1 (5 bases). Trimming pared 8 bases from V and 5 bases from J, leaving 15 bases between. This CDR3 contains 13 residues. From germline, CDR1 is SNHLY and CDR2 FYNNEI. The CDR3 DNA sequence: TGTGCCAGCCTAAGGCCGGACACCGAGACCCAGTACTTC. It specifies CASLRPDTETQYF.

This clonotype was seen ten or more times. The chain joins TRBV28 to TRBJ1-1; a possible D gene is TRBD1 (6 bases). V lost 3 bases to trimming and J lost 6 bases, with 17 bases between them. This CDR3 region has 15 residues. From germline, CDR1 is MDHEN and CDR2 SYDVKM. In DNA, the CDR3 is TGTGCCAGCAGTTTTAATTTGGGACAAGCTCCTGAAGCTTTCTTT. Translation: CASSFNLGQAPEAFF. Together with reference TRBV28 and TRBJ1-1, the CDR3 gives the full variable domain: DVKVTQSSRYLVKRTGEKVFLECVQDMDHENMFWYRQDPGLGLRLIYFSYDVKMKEKGDIPEGYSVSREKKERFSLILESASTNQTSMYLCASSFNLGQAPEAFFGQGTRLTVV.

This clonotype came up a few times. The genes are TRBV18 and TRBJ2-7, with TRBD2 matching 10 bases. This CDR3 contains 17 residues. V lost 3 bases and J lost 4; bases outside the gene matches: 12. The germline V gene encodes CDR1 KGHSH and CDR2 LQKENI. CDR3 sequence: CASSPGASGRVPYEQYF. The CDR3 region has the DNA TGTGCCAGCTCACCGGGGGCCAGCGGGAGGGTACCGTACGAGCAGTACTTC.

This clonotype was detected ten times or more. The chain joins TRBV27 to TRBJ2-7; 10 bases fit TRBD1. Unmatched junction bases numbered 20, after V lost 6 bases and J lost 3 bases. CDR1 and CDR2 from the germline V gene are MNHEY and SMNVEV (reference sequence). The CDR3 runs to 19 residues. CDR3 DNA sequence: TGTGCCAGCAGACCCGGACCCGGGACAGGGGCTAATAACGGCTACGAGCAGTACTTC. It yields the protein CASRPGPGTGANNGYEQYF.

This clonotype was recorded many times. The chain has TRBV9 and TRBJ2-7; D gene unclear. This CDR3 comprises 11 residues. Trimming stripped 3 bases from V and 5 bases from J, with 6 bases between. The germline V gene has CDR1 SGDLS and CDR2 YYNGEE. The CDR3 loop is CASSAADEQYF. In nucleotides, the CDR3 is TGTGCCAGCAGCGCCGCTGACGAGCAGTACTTC.

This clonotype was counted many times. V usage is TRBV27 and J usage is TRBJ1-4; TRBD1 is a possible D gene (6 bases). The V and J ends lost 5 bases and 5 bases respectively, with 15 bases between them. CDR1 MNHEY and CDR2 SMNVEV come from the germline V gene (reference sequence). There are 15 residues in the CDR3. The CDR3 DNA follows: TGTGCCAGCAGTCCTAGGGCCGGGACAAATGAAAAACTGTTTTTT. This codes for CASSPRAGTNEKLFF.

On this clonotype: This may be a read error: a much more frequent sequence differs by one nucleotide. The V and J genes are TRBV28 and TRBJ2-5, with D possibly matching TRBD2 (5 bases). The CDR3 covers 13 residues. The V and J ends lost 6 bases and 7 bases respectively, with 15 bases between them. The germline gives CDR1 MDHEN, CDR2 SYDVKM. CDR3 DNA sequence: TGTGCCAGCAGAACACTAGGTCGAGGGACCCAGTACTTC. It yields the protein CASRTLGRGTQYF.

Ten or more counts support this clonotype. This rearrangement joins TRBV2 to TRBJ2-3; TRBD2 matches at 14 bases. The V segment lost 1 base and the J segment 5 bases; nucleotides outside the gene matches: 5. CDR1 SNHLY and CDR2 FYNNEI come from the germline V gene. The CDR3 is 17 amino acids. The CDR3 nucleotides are TGTGCCAGCAGTGAAGTGGGACTAGCGGGAGCGATAGATACGCAGTATTTT. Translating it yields CASSEVGLAGAIDTQYF.